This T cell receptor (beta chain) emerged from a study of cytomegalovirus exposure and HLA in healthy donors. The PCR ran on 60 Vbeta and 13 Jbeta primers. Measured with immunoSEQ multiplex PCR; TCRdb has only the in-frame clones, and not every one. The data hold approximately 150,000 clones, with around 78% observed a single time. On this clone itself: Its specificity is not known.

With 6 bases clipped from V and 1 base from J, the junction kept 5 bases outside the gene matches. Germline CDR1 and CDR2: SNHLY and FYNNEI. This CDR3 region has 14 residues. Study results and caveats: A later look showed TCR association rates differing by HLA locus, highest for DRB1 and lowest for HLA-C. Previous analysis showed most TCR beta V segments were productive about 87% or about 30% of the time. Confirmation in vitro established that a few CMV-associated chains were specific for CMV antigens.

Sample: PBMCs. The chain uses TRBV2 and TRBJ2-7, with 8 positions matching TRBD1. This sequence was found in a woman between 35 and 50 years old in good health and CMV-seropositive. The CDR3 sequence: CASSPWTGSYEQYF. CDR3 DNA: TGTGCCAGCAGCCCCTGGACAGGGTCCTACGAGCAGTACTTC.